The clone carrying this T cell receptor beta chain was counted at least ten times. No antigen is known for it. TCR beta CDR3 sequences were amplified from RNA transcripts. An initial round of RT-PCR targeting the TCR CDR3 relied on the HTBI primer set. TCRdb passed the multiplex PCR reads through MiXCR, listing each CDR3 protein once. Altogether 550,000 to 700,000 distinct CDR3 sequences are present, roughly 14% being singletons, with the ten largest covering around 4.5%. The data were taken from a study of T cells in Graves' hyperthyroidism and ophthalmopathy. For ophthalmopathy patients, the Clinical Activity Score was at least 3 and the NOSPECS grade at least 4; duration was under 3 months. Diagnoses used clinical symptoms, serum thyroxine and TRAb, thyroid ultrasound and orbital computed tomography. From approximately 9.3 ml of fresh peripheral blood, PBMCs were isolated. Trimming took 1 base from V and 5 from J, leaving 12 bases between them. The V gene's germline CDR1 is MDHEN and CDR2 SYDVKM. This CDR3 region has 14 residues.

Study conclusions and caveats: Ophthalmopathy was separated from stable hyperthyroidism by a 13 V-J model.

The receptor was isolated from a woman aged 40 to 50 with Graves' ophthalmopathy. The chain employs TRBV28 and TRBJ2-7; D is unresolved. Material for sequencing was blood. The CDR3 here is CASSLLPGLNEQYF. CDR3 sequence (DNA): TGTGCCAGCAGTTTATTGCCAGGTCTAAACGAGCAGTACTTC. Together with reference TRBV28 and TRBJ2-7, the CDR3 gives the full variable domain: DVKVTQSSRYLVKRTGEKVFLECVQDMDHENMFWYRQDPGLGLRLIYFSYDVKMKEKGDIPEGYSVSREKKERFSLILESASTNQTSMYLCASSLLPGLNEQYFGPGTRLTVT.